This paragraph reports one T cell receptor (beta chain). The donors were healthy bone marrow donors. The germline CDR1 and CDR2 sequences are KGHSH and LQKENI. The CDR3 covers 14 residues. Trimming pared 3 bases from V and 1 base from J, leaving 7 bases between. The data are from a study of cytomegalovirus exposure and HLA in healthy donors. Study-wide background: In an earlier analysis, some 110 million unique TCR beta sequences were found from some 200 million T cells.

It was with 60 Vbeta and 13 Jbeta primers that the PCR ran. As processed by the authors: Later, an analysis found approximately 80 million unique TCR beta chains, and roughly 9.9 million of these were shared. Here immunoSEQ multiplex PCR was the method, and the copy in TCRdb shows in-frame clones only, minus some. D and trimming were read from the DNA, whereas the V and J calls and clone size are those reported in that table. This repertoire shows about 160,000 clones, around 74% found once; its top ten account for roughly 2%. The specimen sequenced was PBMCs. The V and J genes are TRBV18 and TRBJ1-5; D unresolved. The receptor comes from a female donor in good health and CMV-seronegative. The CDR3 region is CASSPPGSNQPQHF. The CDR3 bases are TGTGCCAGCTCACCGCCGGGAAGCAATCAGCCCCAGCATTTT. The full variable domain, rest sourced from reference TRBV18 and TRBJ1-5, is NAGVMQNPRHLVRRRGQEARLRCSPMKGHSHVYWYRQLPEEGLKFMVYLQKENIIDESGMPKERFSAEFPKEGPSILRIQQVVRGDSAAYFCASSPPGSNQPQHFGDGTRLSIL.